The 18 T cell receptor beta chains given below trace back to one sample, sequenced in a study of ipilimumab plus nivolumab after autologous stem cell transplantation. Libraries were prepared by immunoSEQ multiplex PCR; TCRdb keeps only in-frame clonotypes and omits some of them. The table has roughly 43,000 clones, roughly 84% seen once. The sample here was PBMCs, taken in a trial of ipilimumab plus nivolumab as post-transplant consolidation. Source of these receptors: a male donor with multiple myeloma.

This clone was observed once. This chain connects TRBV11-1 to TRBJ2-5, with TRBD1 identical over 8 bases. This CDR3 spans 13 amino acids. Germline CDR1 SGHAT, CDR2 FQDESV (reference sequence). V trimming: 5 bases; J trimming: 5 bases; junction bases outside the gene matches: 4. The CDR3 DNA sequence: TGTGCCAGCAGCCCGAGGACAGGGGAGACCCAGTACTTC. Encoded protein: CASSPRTGETQYF.

The chain has TRBV29-1 and TRBJ2-7, with 7 bases identical to TRBD2. Germline V lookup: CDR1 SQVTM, CDR2 ANQGSEA. Trimming took 0 bases from V and 0 from J; bases not matched to a gene: 2. The CDR3 is 14 residues long. CDR3 loop: CSVEDRGVSYEQYF. CDR3 in DNA: TGCAGCGTTGAAGATCGGGGGGTCTCCTACGAGCAGTACTTC.

The chain couples TRBV6-5 to TRBJ2-3, with D maybe TRBD2 (6 bases). There are 15 residues in the CDR3. Germline-derived CDR1 and CDR2 are MNHEY and SVGAGI. V was clipped by 2 bases and J by 0 bases, with 9 bases between them. CDR3 coding DNA: TGTGCCAGCAGTTACAAAGGACTAAGCACAGATACGCAGTATTTT. This gives the protein CASSYKGLSTDTQYF.

The table lists this clone with a few counts. This rearrangement joins TRBV18 to TRBJ1-1; D uncertain. In germline, CDR1 is KGHSH, CDR2 LQKENI. Trimming left V 6 bases short and J 3 bases short, with 8 bases between. The CDR3 has 12 residues. The CDR3 region has the DNA TGTGCCAGCTCCGTCGCGGACACTGAAGCTTTCTTT. Protein: CASSVADTEAFF.

The chain is built from TRBV25-1 and TRBJ1-2, with D perhaps TRBD1 (5 bases). V was cut by 4 bases and J by 5 bases, with 14 bases left in between. This CDR3 spans 14 amino acids. CDR1 MGHDK and CDR2 SYGVNS come from the germline V gene. The CDR3 DNA is TGTGCCAGCAGTGCCACCGGGACCGCGTATGGCTACACCTTC. Translated, it gives CASSATGTAYGYTF.

The chain is built from TRBV6-6 and TRBJ1-4; D uncertain. V lost 8 bases and J 5 bases, leaving 12 bases between the germline ends. The V gene's germline CDR1 is MNHNY and CDR2 SVGAGI (reference sequence). The CDR3 runs to 13 residues. DNA for the CDR3: TGTGCCAGCCGCCTTCGGGCAAATGAAAAACTGTTTTTT. Translated: CASRLRANEKLFF.

This clone was detected only once. The rearrangement uses TRBV11-2 and TRBJ1-1; maybe TRBD1 (5 bases). Per germline, CDR1 SGHAT and CDR2 FQNNGV. Trimming shortened V by 5 bases and J by 6 bases, and 13 bases separated the two germline ends. This CDR3 contains 13 residues. CDR3 amino acids: CASSPGGISEAFF. The CDR3 DNA reads TGTGCCAGCAGCCCGGGGGGGATCTCTGAAGCTTTCTTT.

The chain recombines TRBV2 with TRBJ1-6; perhaps TRBD1 as D (5 bases). CDR1 is SNHLY, CDR2 FYNNEI, per germline. The V end was cut by 6 bases, the J end by 7 bases, with 19 bases between. The length of the CDR3 is 16 residues. The CDR3 DNA reads as TGTGCCAGCAGCTTAGACAGCGGGGTAGGAAATTCACCCCTCCACTTT. Amino acid sequence: CASSLDSGVGNSPLHF.

To note about this clone: The junction departs from germline at one end; a sequencing error may be responsible. V is TRBV10-3 and J is TRBJ2-4, with TRBD1 identical over 9 bases. CDR3 length: 14 amino acids. Germline V gene sequence: CDR1 ENHRY, CDR2 SYGVKD. The CDR3 nucleotides read TGTGCCACCAGTGAGTCGACAGGGGGAAACATTCAGTACTTC. This codes for CATSESTGGNIQYF.

The chain has TRBV28 and TRBJ1-2; D call uncertain. V was pared by 5 bases and J by 0 bases, with 13 bases between. The CDR3 is 15 amino acids. CDR1 and CDR2 from the germline V gene are MDHEN and SYDVKM. CDR3 sequence: CASSTMDGANYGYTF. The CDR3 coding sequence is TGTGCCAGCAGTACCATGGACGGAGCTAACTATGGCTACACCTTC.

Only one count was recorded for this clone. The rearrangement joins TRBV9 to TRBJ1-5; D gene uncertain. Germline loops: CDR1 SGDLS, CDR2 YYNGEE. This CDR3 spans 15 amino acids. Deletions cut 3 bases from V and 0 bases from J, with 10 bases between. CDR3 sequence: CASSEGRHSNQPQHF. CDR3 bases: TGTGCCAGCAGCGAAGGCCGGCATAGCAATCAGCCCCAGCATTTT.

The count of this clone is one. This chain uses TRBV2 with TRBJ2-7; D gene unclear. Trimming stripped 6 bases from V and 6 bases from J, with 15 bases between. The length of the CDR3 is 13 residues. Germline lookup yields CDR1 SNHLY and CDR2 FYNNEI. For the CDR3, the DNA is TGTGCCAGCAGCTTGGGCCCCTCGGGCGAGCAGTACTTC. Translated, it gives CASSLGPSGEQYF.

V and J are TRBV9 and TRBJ1-6; D not resolved. V was cut by 0 bases and J by 10 bases, with 8 bases left in between. This CDR3 comprises 13 residues. In germline, CDR1 is SGDLS, CDR2 YYNGEE. The CDR3 DNA reads as TGTGCCAGCAGCGTAGTTGGAGAGTCACCCCTCCACTTT. Translation: CASSVVGESPLHF. Together with reference TRBV9 and TRBJ1-6, the CDR3 gives the full variable domain: DSGVTQTPKHLITATGQRVTLRCSPRSGDLSVYWYQQSLDQGLQFLIQYYNGEERAKGNILERFSAQQFPDLHSELNLSSLELGDSALYFCASSVVGESPLHFGNGTRLTVT.

This sequence joins TRBV6-1 and TRBJ2-5, with D unresolved. The CDR3 runs to 14 residues. Trimming cost V 6 bases and J 3 bases, with 14 bases left between them. The V gene's germline CDR1 is MNHNS and CDR2 SASEGT. CDR3 amino acids: CASRGYRAKETQYF. In DNA form, the CDR3 reads TGTGCCAGCAGAGGGTACCGTGCAAAAGAGACCCAGTACTTC.

The chain recombines TRBV6-4 with TRBJ2-1; possibly TRBD1 for D (8 bases). The V and J ends lost 6 bases and 2 bases respectively, with 14 bases between them. The CDR3 sequence is 15 residues long. Germline V CDR1 and CDR2: MRHNA, SNTAGT. CDR3 nucleotides: TGTGCCAGCAGCGCGGGGGACAGGCCCTACAATGAGCAGTTCTTC. Encoded protein: CASSAGDRPYNEQFF.

J is TRBJ1-1 and V is TRBV5-5; D is unresolved. CDR1 is SGHKS, CDR2 YYEKEE, per germline (reference sequence). The V and J ends lost 4 bases and 6 bases respectively, with 22 bases between them. The CDR3 spans 16 residues. The CDR3 DNA follows: TGTGCCAGCAGCCGAACACTCACGGGCCAGTACTCTGAAGCTTTCTTT. Its protein is CASSRTLTGQYSEAFF.

V is TRBV7-9 and J is TRBJ1-1, with D perhaps matching TRBD1 (6 bases). In germline, CDR1 is SEHNR, CDR2 FQNEAQ (reference sequence). The CDR3 has 14 residues. The V end was cut by 4 bases, the J end by 0 bases, with 9 bases between. The CDR3 loop reads CASSSGHLNTEAFF. CDR3 DNA sequence: TGTGCCAGCAGCTCGGGACACTTGAACACTGAAGCTTTCTTT. The full variable domain, in which reference TRBV7-9 and TRBJ1-1 provide the parts outside the CDR3, is DTGVSQNPRHKITKRGQNVTFRCDPISEHNRLYWYRQTLGQGPEFLTYFQNEAQLEKSRLLSDRFSAERPKGSFSTLEIQRTEQGDSAMYLCASSSGHLNTEAFFGQGTRLTVV.

The chain couples TRBV28 to TRBJ1-1, with D maybe TRBD1 (5 bases). The V gene's germline CDR1 is MDHEN and CDR2 SYDVKM. V lost 11 bases, J lost 3 bases, and 13 bases lay in between. The CDR3 sequence is 12 residues long. The CDR3: CAVNWGDTEAFF. The CDR3 region has the DNA TGTGCCGTTAACTGGGGGGACACTGAAGCTTTCTTT.